What follows describes a single TCR beta chain. Its antigen remains unknown. Assay: immunoSEQ multiplex PCR; the TCRdb copy retains only in-frame clones and omits some. The sample yields some 120,000 clones, 85% to 90% seen once. The CDR3 sequence is 14 residues long. Per the germline V gene, CDR1 is SGHAT and CDR2 is FQNNGV. V was shortened by 1 base and J by 6 bases, with 12 bases between the two germline ends. The sample is drawn from a study of cytomegalovirus exposure and HLA in healthy donors. General study points: The study flagged approximately 180 TCR beta chains as cytomegalovirus-associated.

The sequence was collected from a woman in her thirties in good health and CMV-seronegative. V is TRBV11-2 and J is TRBJ1-1; no reliable D call. Specimen: PBMCs. CDR3 DNA: TGTGCCAGCAGCTTAGGCGTAGGGAGGGCTGAAGCTTTCTTT. This codes for CASSLGVGRAEAFF. The entire variable domain, with the rest obtained from reference TRBV11-2 and TRBJ1-1, is as follows: EAGVAQSPRYKIIEKRQSVAFWCNPISGHATLYWYQQILGQGPKLLIQFQNNGVVDDSQLPKDRFSAERLKGVDSTLKIQPAKLEDSAVYLCASSLGVGRAEAFFGQGTRLTVV.